Below are 21 T cell receptor beta chains sequenced from a single sample in a study of shared clonotypes between healthy human individuals. Using immunoSEQ multiplex PCR, the repertoire was profiled, and TCRdb retains in-frame clones only, with some absent. Found here are roughly 850,000 clones, roughly 96% of them singletons; the top ten hold about 0.25%. Naivety among CD8 cells was defined by CD45RO negativity and positive CCR7 selection, thereby excluding terminally differentiated effector memory CD45RA+ cells. Specimen: naive CD8+ T cells sorted from blood. The receptors come from a man younger than 40 in good health.

This chain connects TRBV27 to TRBJ2-1; D might be TRBD1 (5 bases). This CDR3 region has 13 residues. V was trimmed by 3 bases and J by 10 bases, leaving 13 bases between them. The germline V gene has CDR1 MNHEY and CDR2 SMNVEV (reference sequence). The CDR3 DNA sequence: TGTGCCAGCAGTTTTTCAGGGATGGGAGAGCAGTTCTTC. Translating gives CASSFSGMGEQFF.

This sequence joins TRBV7-9 and TRBJ1-4; perhaps TRBD1 as D (5 bases). This CDR3 region has 16 residues. Trimming shortened V by 5 bases and J by 11 bases, and 24 bases separated the two germline ends. Germline assignment: CDR1 SEHNR and CDR2 FQNEAQ (reference sequence). The CDR3 DNA is TGTGCCAGCAGCGCCCCCCTCGGGGGACCGTATGGGAAACTGTTTTTT. This codes for CASSAPLGGPYGKLFF.

This clone appeared a single time. The genes are TRBV28 and TRBJ2-3; D unresolved. The CDR3 extends over 14 amino acids. The V and J ends lost 2 bases and 2 bases respectively, with 8 bases between them. Germline V lookup: CDR1 MDHEN, CDR2 SYDVKM. This CDR3 reads CASSLRVATDTQYF. In DNA, the CDR3 is TGTGCCAGCAGTTTAAGGGTAGCCACAGATACGCAGTATTTT.

The chain couples TRBV7-9 to TRBJ2-1; 10 positions match TRBD2. CDR3 length equals 15 residues. In germline, CDR1 is SEHNR, CDR2 FQNEAQ (reference sequence). Trimming removed 4 bases from V and 8 bases from J; junction bases left unmatched: 8. The CDR3 region has the DNA TGTGCCAGCAGCTCTCGACTCCTAGCGGGAGATGAGCAGTTCTTC. The encoded protein is CASSSRLLAGDEQFF.

The gene calls are TRBV27 and TRBJ2-3; D ambiguous. Germline values: CDR1 MNHEY, CDR2 SMNVEV (reference sequence). V gave up 0 bases and J gave up 3 bases, with 19 bases separating them. CDR3 length: 18 residues. CDR3 bases: TGTGCCAGCAGTTTATCGTCCTTCGGAGCACTGGGGACAGATACGCAGTATTTT. It yields the protein CASSLSSFGALGTDTQYF.

The chain couples TRBV27 to TRBJ2-7; TRBD1 matches 8 bases. Germline assignment: CDR1 MNHEY and CDR2 SMNVEV (reference sequence). V gave up 6 bases and J gave up 5 bases; unmatched junction bases: 9. The CDR3 loop spans 14 amino acids. DNA of the CDR3: TGTGCCAGCAGCCCCGGGACAGGTCTGGACGAGCAGTACTTC. As protein: CASSPGTGLDEQYF.

The chain has TRBV9 and TRBJ1-4, with 10 bases that match TRBD1. CDR3 size: 14 residues. Germline V gene lookup returns CDR1 SGDLS and CDR2 YYNGEE. V trimming: 4 bases; J trimming: 8 bases; junction bases outside the gene matches: 5. CDR3: CASSTGTGVEKLFF. The CDR3 DNA is TGTGCCAGCAGCACCGGGACAGGGGTGGAAAAACTGTTTTTT.

The J gene is TRBJ2-2, the V gene TRBV11-3, with TRBD1 identical over 7 bases. V gave up 5 bases and J gave up 4 bases; unmatched junction bases: 7. The CDR3 contains 15 residues. Germline CDR1 is SGHNT and CDR2 is YENEEA. CDR3 protein: CASSRNTGATGELFF. The CDR3 nucleotides are TGTGCCAGCAGCCGTAACACAGGGGCCACCGGGGAGCTGTTTTTT.

V is TRBV11-3 and J is TRBJ2-7; 7 bases match TRBD1. CDR3 size: 13 residues. In germline, CDR1 is SGHNT, CDR2 YENEEA. The trim removed 4 bases at V and 3 bases at J, leaving 3 bases unmatched. CDR3: CASSSPGGYEQYF. CDR3 sequence (DNA): TGTGCCAGCAGCTCGCCAGGGGGCTACGAGCAGTACTTC.

Of note for this clone: The same CDR3 can be traced to other DNA sequences in this sample. This rearrangement joins TRBV2 to TRBJ2-7, with D perhaps matching TRBD1 (6 bases). The germline CDR1 and CDR2 sequences are SNHLY and FYNNEI. Between the trimmed V and J ends, which lost 6 bases and 4 bases, there was a span of 7 bases. The CDR3 has 11 residues. The CDR3 spells CASRTGYEQYF. The CDR3 coding sequence is TGTGCCAGCAGGACAGGATACGAGCAGTACTTC.

The chain links TRBV5-1 to TRBJ2-5; 13 nucleotides agree with TRBD2. Germline CDR1 and CDR2: SGHRS and YFSETQ. After removal of 3 bases from V and 2 bases from J, the junction contained 7 bases not matched to a gene. The CDR3 length is 17 residues. This CDR3 is CASSWGLAGNTQETQYF. In DNA, the CDR3 is TGCGCCAGCAGCTGGGGACTAGCGGGAAATACACAAGAGACCCAGTACTTC.

The chain employs TRBV19 and TRBJ2-7; a weak D match, TRBD2 (6 bases). CDR3 length: 14 residues. Trimming took off 4 bases at V and 0 bases at J, with 10 bases between the two ends. CDR1 LNHDA and CDR2 SQIVND come from the germline V gene (reference sequence). CDR3 bases: TGTGCCAGTAGTACTGCGGGAAGCTCCTACGAGCAGTACTTC. Translation: CASSTAGSSYEQYF.

The gene calls are TRBV19 and TRBJ2-7; 10 bases align to TRBD1. The J segment lost 1 base and the V segment lost 4 bases, leaving 7 bases of the junction unmatched. The CDR3 has 16 residues. CDR1 is LNHDA, CDR2 SQIVND, per germline (reference sequence). CDR3 DNA sequence: TGTGCCAGTAGTACTCAGGGACAGGGGCTTTCCTACGAGCAGTACTTC. It specifies CASSTQGQGLSYEQYF.

The V and J genes are TRBV7-6 and TRBJ2-2; either TRBD1 or TRBD2 may supply D (5 bases each). Trimming shortened V by 3 bases and J by 3 bases, and 23 bases separated the two germline ends. CDR1 SGHVS and CDR2 FNYEAQ come from the germline V gene. This CDR3 comprises 19 residues. The DNA of the CDR3 is TGTGCCAGCAGCTTTTATATTGTGGGAAGGGGACGAGACACCGGGGAGCTGTTTTTT. It translates to CASSFYIVGRGRDTGELFF.

The genes are TRBV4-1 and TRBJ2-5; D is unresolved. The CDR3 totals 14 residues. The V and J ends lost 3 bases and 1 base respectively, with 9 bases between them. CDR1 is MGHRA and CDR2 is YSYEKL in the germline V gene. CDR3 region: CASSQRSGQETQYF. CDR3 sequence (DNA): TGCGCCAGCAGCCAGCGGTCAGGCCAAGAGACCCAGTACTTC.

The CDR3 sequence: CASSTDGDNNEQFF. The CDR3 DNA follows: TGCGCCAGCAGTACCGACGGAGATAACAATGAGCAGTTCTTC. This sequence joins TRBV5-1 and TRBJ2-1, with no clear D. Germline CDR1 is SGHRS and CDR2 is YFSETQ. The CDR3 sequence is 14 residues long. V lost 5 bases to trimming and J lost 5 bases, with 14 bases between them.

V usage is TRBV6-1 and J usage is TRBJ2-1; D may be TRBD2 (5 bases). Trimming shortened V by 4 bases and J by 5 bases, and 15 bases separated the two germline ends. CDR1 is MNHNS, CDR2 SASEGT, per germline. This CDR3 is built from 15 residues. CDR3 DNA: TGTGCCAGCAGTGTTTGGGCGGCCGGGGACAATGAGCAGTTCTTC. Residues: CASSVWAAGDNEQFF.

To note about this clone: This sample also contains other DNA sequences that code for the same CDR3. V gene TRBV28 combines with J gene TRBJ2-7; D gene uncertain. Germline loops: CDR1 MDHEN, CDR2 SYDVKM. The CDR3 spans 12 residues. Trimming shortened V by 3 bases and J by 5 bases, and 8 bases separated the two germline ends. The chain's CDR3 is CASSLRGDEQYF. The CDR3 nucleotides read TGTGCCAGCAGTTTGCGAGGAGACGAGCAGTACTTC.

The chain is built from TRBV6-1 and TRBJ1-2, with a weak D call TRBD1 (5 bases). From germline, CDR1 is MNHNS and CDR2 SASEGT. This CDR3 is 15 amino acids long. Trimming shortened V by 1 base and J by 0 bases, and 9 bases separated the two germline ends. CDR3 bases: TGTGCCAGCAGTGAAGTTGACAGCGCTAACTATGGCTACACCTTC. This codes for CASSEVDSANYGYTF.

This rearrangement joins TRBV14 to TRBJ1-1; D is undetermined. The CDR3 runs to 15 residues. Germline V gives CDR1 SGHDN, CDR2 FVKESK. Trimming removed 4 bases from V and 1 base from J, with 13 bases in between. CDR3 DNA: TGTGCCAGCAGCCCCTCGATTTCGCGGAACACTGAAGCTTTCTTT. Residues: CASSPSISRNTEAFF.

V gene TRBV11-2 combines with J gene TRBJ2-5; 7 bases are a match to TRBD2. The CDR3 runs to 15 residues. Germline lookup yields CDR1 SGHAT and CDR2 FQNNGV. Trimming removed 0 bases from V and 3 bases from J; junction bases left unmatched: 4. CDR3 in DNA: TGTGCCAGCAGCTTAGATTGGGCGGGAGAAGAGACCCAGTACTTC. This codes for CASSLDWAGEETQYF.